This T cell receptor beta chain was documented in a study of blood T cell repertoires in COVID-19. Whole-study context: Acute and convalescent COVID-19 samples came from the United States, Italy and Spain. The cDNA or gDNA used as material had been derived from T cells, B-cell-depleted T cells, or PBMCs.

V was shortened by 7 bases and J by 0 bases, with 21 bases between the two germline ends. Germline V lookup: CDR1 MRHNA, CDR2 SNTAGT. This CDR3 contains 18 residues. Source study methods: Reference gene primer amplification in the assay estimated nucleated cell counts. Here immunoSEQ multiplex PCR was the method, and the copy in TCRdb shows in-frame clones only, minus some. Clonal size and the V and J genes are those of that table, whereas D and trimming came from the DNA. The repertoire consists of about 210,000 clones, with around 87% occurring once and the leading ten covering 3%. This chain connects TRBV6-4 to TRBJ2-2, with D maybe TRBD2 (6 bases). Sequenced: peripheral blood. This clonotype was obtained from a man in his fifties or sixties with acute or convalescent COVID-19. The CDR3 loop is CASTRGSGVNSNTGELFF. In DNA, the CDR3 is TGTGCCAGCACTAGAGGGTCGGGGGTTAATTCGAACACCGGGGAGCTGTTTTTT.